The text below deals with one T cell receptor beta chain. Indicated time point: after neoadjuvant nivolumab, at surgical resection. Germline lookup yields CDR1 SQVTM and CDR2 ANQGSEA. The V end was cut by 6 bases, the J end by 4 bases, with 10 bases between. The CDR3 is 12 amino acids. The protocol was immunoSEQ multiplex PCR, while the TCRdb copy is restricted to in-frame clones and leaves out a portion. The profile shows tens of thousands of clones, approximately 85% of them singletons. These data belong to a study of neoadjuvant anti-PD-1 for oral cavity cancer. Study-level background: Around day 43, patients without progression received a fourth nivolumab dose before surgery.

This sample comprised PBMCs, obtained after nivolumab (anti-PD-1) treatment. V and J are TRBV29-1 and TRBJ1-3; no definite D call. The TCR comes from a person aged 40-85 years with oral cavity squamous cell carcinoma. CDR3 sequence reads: CSVVRGGNTIYF. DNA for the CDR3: TGCAGCGTCGTACGTGGCGGAAACACCATATATTTT.